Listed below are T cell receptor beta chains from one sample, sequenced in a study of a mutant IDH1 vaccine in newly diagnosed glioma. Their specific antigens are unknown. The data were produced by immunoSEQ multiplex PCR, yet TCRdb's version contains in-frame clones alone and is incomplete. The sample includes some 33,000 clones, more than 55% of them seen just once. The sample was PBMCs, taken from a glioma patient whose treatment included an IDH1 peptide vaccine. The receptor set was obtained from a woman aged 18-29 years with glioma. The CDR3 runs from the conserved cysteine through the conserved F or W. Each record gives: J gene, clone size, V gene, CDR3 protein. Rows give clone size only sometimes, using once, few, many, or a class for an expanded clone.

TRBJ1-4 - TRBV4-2 CASGRTVPNEKLFF
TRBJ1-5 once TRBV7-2 CASSAQGSQPQHF
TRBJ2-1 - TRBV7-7 CASSLAVSGDEQFF
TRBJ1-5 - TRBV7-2 CASRVGGAAEQPQHF
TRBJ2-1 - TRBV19 CASSHRTNSYNEQFF
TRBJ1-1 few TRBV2 CASSADISTEAFF
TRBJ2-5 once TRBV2 CASSGGAETQYF
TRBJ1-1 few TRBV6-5 CASRRQGGDTEAFF
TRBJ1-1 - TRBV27 CASSVLQAGTGGVNTEAFF
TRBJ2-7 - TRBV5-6 CASSPGTSGGTREQYF
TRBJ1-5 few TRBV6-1 CASSPTGGGNQPQHF
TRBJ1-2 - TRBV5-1 CASSLEFTATPGGYTF
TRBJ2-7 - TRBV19 CASSIGQGDSYEQYF
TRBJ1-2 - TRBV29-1 CSVGQGARIGGYTF
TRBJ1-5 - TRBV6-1 CASSEGSGLSNQPQHF
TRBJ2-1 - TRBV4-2 CASSFTGAELYNEQFF
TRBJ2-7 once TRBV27 CASSSTGTPGHEQYF
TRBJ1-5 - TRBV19 CASSPQTNQPQHF
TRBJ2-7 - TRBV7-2 CASRSVYEQYF
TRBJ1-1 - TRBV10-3 CAISESAQMNTEAFF
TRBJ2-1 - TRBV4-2 CASSQVATSYNEQFF
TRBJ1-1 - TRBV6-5 CASSYSMGTGPEAFF
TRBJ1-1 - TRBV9 CASSVEAVGTEAFF
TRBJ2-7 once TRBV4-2 CASSQDGIFEQYF
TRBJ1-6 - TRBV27 CASSPWGANSPLHF
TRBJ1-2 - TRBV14 CASSQEIVTTLYGYTF
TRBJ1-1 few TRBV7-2 CASSPMTANTEAFF
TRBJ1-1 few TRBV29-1 CSSCWGEGTEAFF
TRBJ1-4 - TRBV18 CASSIQNREKLFF
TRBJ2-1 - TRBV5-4 CASSPDRGSSYNEQFF
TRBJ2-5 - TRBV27 CASTSLSGKETQYF
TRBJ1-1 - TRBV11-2 CASRAGGSTEAFF
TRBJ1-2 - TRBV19 CASSIVGKGKQGSGRGYTF
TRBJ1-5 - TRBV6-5 CASSPFRGGNQPQHF
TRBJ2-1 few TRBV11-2 CASSPTRTSGGGNEQFF
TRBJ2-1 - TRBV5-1 CASSLDTGDYNEQFF
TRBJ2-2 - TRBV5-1 CASTGGANTGELFF
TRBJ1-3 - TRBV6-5 CASREGGSGNTIYF
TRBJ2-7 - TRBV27 CASSLPGAGYEQYF
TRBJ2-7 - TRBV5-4 CASSQAGSTALEQYF
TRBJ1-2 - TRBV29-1 CSVELTGDYGYTF
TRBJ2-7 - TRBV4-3 CASSQELADTYEQYF
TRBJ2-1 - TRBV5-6 CASSLGLAGYNEQFF
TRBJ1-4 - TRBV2 CASGVGRTNEKLFF
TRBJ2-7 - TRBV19 CASKAGPYEQYF
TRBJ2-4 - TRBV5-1 CASSFSPGEKNIQYF